This TCR beta chain originates from a study of T cells in Graves' hyperthyroidism and ophthalmopathy. With regard to this clonotype: A much larger clonotype is one base distant, so this may be a read error.

With 5 bases clipped from V and 6 bases from J, the junction kept 4 bases outside the gene matches. The length of the CDR3 is 13 residues. The TCR beta CDR3 regions underwent amplification using RNA transcripts as the source. A set of HTBI primers served as the primers for a first-round RT-PCR of the TCR CDR3. TCRdb reanalysed the multiplex PCR reads using MiXCR and keeps one entry per CDR3 protein. Of about 740,000 distinct CDR3 sequences in the sample, around 15% are singletons; the top ten hold about a tenth. The V and J genes are TRBV12-3 or TRBV12-4 and TRBJ2-1, with 7 bases aligning to TRBD2. The sequence was obtained from a young woman with Graves' hyperthyroidism. Input material: blood. The CDR3 coding sequence is TGTGCCAGCAGTCGGGACTACCTCAATGAGCAGTTCTTC. Its protein product is CASSRDYLNEQFF.